This T cell receptor (beta chain) was sequenced in a study of OX40 agonist ivuxolimab in advanced cancers. Across the whole study: Those treated in dose escalation had hepatocellular carcinoma, melanoma, renal cell cancer or head and neck cancer.

Germline loops: CDR1 SGHVS, CDR2 FQNEAQ. The V and J ends lost 1 base and 8 bases respectively, with 12 bases between them. The CDR3 totals 14 residues. Study conclusions and caveats: Certain nonresponders additionally had low normalized T-cell clonal expansion.

Some clones are missing from TCRdb's copy, which holds only in-frame ones; the method was immunoSEQ multiplex PCR. The data show about 71,000 clones, with about 90% seen just once and roughly 14% held by the top ten. Regarding this clone: The antigen is unknown.

The TCR comes from an adult with an advanced solid tumor such as melanoma, head and neck, liver or kidney cancer. The chain couples TRBV7-8 to TRBJ2-4, with a weak D call TRBD1 (6 bases). The material sequenced was CD4+ or CD8+ T cells sorted from blood, taken in a trial of the OX40 agonist ivuxolimab. In nucleotides, the CDR3 is TGTGCCAGCAGCTTAGAACAGGGTACGGACATTCAGTACTTC. Translating it yields CASSLEQGTDIQYF.